Detailed here is one T cell receptor beta chain. Its antigen is currently unknown. With 60 Vbeta and 13 Jbeta primers, the PCR was carried out. Profiled with immunoSEQ multiplex PCR; TCRdb holds only in-frame clones, not every one. The sample table sets out under 200,000 clones. The data are from a study of cytomegalovirus exposure and HLA in healthy donors. Whole-study findings and limits: Within an earlier analysis, most TCR beta V segments proved productive either about 87% or about 30% of the time. Reports indicated that the classifier achieved high specificity and sensitivity in diagnosing cytomegalovirus status. The listing of 150 or so TCR beta chains classed them as cytomegalovirus-associated.

Germline V gene data show CDR1 as LGHNA and CDR2 as YNFKEQ. The CDR3 contains 18 residues. The receptor was derived from a young man in good health and CMV-seronegative. V and J are TRBV4-2 and TRBJ2-5; possibly TRBD2 for D (5 bases). The DNA matches TRBJ2-7 better at its end, which makes the J call doubtful. The sequencing sample was made of PBMCs. The CDR3 spells CASSQEEDPRVAVYEQYF. The CDR3 nucleotides read TGTGCCAGCAGCCAAGAGGAGGATCCGAGGGTCGCAGTCTACGAGCAGTACTTC.